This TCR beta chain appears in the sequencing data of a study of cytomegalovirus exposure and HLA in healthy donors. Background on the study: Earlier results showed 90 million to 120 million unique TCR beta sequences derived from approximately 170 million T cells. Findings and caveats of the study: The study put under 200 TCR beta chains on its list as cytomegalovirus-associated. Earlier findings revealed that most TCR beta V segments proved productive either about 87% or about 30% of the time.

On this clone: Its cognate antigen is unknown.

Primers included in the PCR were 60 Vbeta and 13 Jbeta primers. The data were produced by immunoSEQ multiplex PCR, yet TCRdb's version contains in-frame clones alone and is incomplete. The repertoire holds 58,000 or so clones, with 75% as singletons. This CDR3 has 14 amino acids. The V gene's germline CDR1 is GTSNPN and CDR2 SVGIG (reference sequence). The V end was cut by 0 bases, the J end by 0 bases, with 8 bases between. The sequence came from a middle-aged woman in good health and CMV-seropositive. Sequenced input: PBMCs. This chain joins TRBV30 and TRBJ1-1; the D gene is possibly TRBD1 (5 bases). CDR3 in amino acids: CAWSVGEVNTEAFF. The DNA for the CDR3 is TGTGCCTGGAGTGTGGGGGAGGTGAACACTGAAGCTTTCTTT.